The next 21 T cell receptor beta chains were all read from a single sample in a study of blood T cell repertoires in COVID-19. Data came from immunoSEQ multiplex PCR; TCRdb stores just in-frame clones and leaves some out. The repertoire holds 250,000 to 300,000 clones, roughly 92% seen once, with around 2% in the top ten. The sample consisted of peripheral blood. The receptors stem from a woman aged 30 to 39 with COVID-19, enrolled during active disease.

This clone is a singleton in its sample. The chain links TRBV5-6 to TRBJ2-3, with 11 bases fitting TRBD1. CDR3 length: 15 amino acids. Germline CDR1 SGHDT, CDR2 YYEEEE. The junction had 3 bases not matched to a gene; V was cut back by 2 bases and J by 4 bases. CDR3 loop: CASSLGTGGPDTQYF. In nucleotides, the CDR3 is TGTGCCAGCAGCTTAGGGACAGGGGGTCCAGATACGCAGTATTTT.

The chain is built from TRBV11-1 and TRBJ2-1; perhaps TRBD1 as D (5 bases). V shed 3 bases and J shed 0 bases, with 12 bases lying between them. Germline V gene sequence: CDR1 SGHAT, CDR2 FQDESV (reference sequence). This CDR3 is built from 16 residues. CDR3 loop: CASSLRPDSSYNEQFF. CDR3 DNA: TGTGCCAGCAGCTTGAGGCCCGACAGCTCCTACAATGAGCAGTTCTTC.

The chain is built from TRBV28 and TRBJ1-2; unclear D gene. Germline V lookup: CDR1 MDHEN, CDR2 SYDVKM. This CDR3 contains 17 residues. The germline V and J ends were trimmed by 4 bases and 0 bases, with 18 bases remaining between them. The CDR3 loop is CASSSPTTMLPNYGYTF. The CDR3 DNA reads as TGTGCCAGCAGTTCACCGACGACTATGCTCCCTAACTATGGCTACACCTTC.

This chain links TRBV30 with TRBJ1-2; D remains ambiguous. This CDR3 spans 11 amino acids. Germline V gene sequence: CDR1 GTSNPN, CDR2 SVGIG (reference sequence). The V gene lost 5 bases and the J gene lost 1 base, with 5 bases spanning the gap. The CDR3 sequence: CAWGSNYGYTF. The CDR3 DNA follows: TGTGCCTGGGGGAGTAACTATGGCTACACCTTC.

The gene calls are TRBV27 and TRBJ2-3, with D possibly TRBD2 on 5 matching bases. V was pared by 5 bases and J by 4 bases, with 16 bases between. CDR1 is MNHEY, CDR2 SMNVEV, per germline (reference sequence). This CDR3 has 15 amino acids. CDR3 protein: CASSKDTRSPDTQYF. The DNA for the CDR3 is TGTGCCAGCAGTAAGGATACTAGATCCCCAGATACGCAGTATTTT.

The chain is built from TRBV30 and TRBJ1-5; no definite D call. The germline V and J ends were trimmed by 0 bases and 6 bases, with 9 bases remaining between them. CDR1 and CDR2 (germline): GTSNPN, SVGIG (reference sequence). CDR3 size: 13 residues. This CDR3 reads CAWSVERGQPQHF. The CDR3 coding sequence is TGTGCCTGGAGTGTCGAACGAGGTCAGCCCCAGCATTTT.

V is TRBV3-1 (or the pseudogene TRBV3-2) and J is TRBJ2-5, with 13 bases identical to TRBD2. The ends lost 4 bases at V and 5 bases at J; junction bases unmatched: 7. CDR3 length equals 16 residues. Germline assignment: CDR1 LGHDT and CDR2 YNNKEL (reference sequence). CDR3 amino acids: CASSLRTSGSKETQYF. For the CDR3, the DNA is TGTGCCAGCAGCCTGCGGACTAGCGGGAGTAAGGAGACCCAGTACTTC.

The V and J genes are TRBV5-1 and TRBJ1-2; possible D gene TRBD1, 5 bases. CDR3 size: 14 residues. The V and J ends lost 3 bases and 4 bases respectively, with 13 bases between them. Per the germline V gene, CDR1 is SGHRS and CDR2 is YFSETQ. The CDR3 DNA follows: TGCGCCAGCAGCTCTACGGGGGGAAGCTATGGCTACACCTTC. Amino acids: CASSSTGGSYGYTF. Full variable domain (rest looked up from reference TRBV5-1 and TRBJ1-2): KAGVTQTPRYLIKTRGQQVTLSCSPISGHRSVSWYQQTPGQGLQFLFEYFSETQRNKGNFPGRFSGRQFSNSRSEMNVSTLELGDSALYLCASSSTGGSYGYTFGSGTRLTVV.

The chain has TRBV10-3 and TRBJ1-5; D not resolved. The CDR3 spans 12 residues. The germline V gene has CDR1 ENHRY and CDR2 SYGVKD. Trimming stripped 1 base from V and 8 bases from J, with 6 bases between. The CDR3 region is CAISELSEPQHF. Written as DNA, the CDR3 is TGTGCCATCAGTGAGTTGAGTGAGCCCCAGCATTTT.

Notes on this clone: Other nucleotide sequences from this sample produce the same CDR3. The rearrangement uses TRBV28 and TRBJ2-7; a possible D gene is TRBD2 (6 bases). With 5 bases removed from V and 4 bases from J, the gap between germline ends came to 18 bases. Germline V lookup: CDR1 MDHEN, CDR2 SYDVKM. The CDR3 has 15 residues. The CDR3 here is CASSTTGTGAYEQYF. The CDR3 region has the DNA TGTGCCAGCAGTACGACCGGGACTGGGGCATACGAGCAGTACTTC.

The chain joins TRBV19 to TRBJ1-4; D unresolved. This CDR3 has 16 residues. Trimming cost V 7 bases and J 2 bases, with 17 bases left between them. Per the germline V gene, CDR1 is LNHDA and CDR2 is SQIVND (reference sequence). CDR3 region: CASTPTRVATNEKLFF. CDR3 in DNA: TGTGCCAGTACCCCGACGCGGGTGGCCACTAATGAAAAACTGTTTTTT.

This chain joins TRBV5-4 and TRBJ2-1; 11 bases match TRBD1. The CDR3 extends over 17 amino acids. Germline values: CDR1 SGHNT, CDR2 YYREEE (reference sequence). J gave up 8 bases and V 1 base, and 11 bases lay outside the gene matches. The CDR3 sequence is CASSLFGGRTGGHEQFF. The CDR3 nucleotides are TGTGCCAGCAGCTTGTTTGGTGGTCGGACAGGGGGCCATGAGCAGTTCTTC.

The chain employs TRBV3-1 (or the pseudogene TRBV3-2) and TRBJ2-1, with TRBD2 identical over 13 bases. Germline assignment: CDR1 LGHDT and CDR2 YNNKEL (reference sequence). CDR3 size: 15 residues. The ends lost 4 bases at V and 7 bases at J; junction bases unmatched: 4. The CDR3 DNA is TGTGCCAGCAGCCCGGGACTAGCGGGAAAGAATGAGCAGTTCTTC. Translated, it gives CASSPGLAGKNEQFF.

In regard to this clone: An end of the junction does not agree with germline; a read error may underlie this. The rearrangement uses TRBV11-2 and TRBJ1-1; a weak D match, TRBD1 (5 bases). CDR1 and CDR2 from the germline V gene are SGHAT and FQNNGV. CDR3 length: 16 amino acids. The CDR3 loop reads CASSLGEWTGNTEAFF. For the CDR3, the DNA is TGTGCCAGCAGTTTAGGGGAATGGACGGGAAACACTGAAGCTTTCTTT. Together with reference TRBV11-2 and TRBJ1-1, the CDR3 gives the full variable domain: EAGVAQSPRYKIIEKRQSVAFWCNPISGHATLYWYQQILGQGPKLLIQFQNNGVVDDSQLPKDRFSAERLKGVDSTLKIQPAKLEDSAVYLCASSLGEWTGNTEAFFGQGTRLTVV.

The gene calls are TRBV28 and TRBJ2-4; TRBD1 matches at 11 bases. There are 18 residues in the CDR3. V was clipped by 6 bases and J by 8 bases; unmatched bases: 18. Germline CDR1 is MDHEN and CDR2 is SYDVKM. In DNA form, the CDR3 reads TGTGCCAGCAGCCTATCGCGGGACAGGGGGTCCCCTCGGGACATTCAGTACTTC. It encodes CASSLSRDRGSPRDIQYF.

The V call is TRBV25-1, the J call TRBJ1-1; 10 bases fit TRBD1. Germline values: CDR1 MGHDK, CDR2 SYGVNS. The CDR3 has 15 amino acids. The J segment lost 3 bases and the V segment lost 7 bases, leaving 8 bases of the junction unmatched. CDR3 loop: CASIGDRGLYTEAFF. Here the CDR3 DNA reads TGTGCCAGCATCGGGGACAGGGGATTGTACACTGAAGCTTTCTTT.

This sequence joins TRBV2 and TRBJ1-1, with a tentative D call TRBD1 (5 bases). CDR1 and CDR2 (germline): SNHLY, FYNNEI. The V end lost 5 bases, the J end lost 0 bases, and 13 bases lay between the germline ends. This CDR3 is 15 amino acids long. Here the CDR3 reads CASSRDSPMNTEAFF. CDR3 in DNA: TGTGCCAGCAGTCGAGACAGTCCCATGAACACTGAAGCTTTCTTT.

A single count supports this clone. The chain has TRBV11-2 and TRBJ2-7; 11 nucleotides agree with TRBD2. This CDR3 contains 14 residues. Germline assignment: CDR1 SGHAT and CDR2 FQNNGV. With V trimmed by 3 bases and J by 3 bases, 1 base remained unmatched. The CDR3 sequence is CASSFSGRDYEQYF. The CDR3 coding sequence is TGTGCCAGCAGCTTTAGCGGGAGGGACTACGAGCAGTACTTC.

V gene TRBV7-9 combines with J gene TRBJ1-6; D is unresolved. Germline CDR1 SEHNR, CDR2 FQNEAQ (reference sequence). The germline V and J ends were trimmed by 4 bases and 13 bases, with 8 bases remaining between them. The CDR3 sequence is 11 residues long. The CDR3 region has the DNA TGTGCCAGCAGCTCTGACTTGCCCCTCCACTTT. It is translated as CASSSDLPLHF.

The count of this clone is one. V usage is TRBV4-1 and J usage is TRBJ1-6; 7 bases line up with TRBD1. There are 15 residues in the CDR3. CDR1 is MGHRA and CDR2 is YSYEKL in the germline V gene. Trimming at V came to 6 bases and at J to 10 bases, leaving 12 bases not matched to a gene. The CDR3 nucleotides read TGCGCCAGCAGACGAGAGACAGGGTCCTACTCACCCCTCCACTTT. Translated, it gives CASRRETGSYSPLHF.

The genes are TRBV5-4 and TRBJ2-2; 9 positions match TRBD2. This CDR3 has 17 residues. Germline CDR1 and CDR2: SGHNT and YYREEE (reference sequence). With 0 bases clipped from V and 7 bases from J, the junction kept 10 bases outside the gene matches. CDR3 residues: CASSLALAGEFGGELFF. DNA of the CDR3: TGTGCCAGCAGCTTGGCCTTAGCGGGAGAGTTCGGCGGGGAGCTGTTTTTT. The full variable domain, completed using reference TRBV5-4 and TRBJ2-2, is ETGVTQSPTHLIKTRGQQVTLRCSSQSGHNTVSWYQQALGQGPQFIFQYYREEENGRGNFPPRFSGLQFPNYSSELNVNALELDDSALYLCASSLALAGEFGGELFFGEGSRLTVL.